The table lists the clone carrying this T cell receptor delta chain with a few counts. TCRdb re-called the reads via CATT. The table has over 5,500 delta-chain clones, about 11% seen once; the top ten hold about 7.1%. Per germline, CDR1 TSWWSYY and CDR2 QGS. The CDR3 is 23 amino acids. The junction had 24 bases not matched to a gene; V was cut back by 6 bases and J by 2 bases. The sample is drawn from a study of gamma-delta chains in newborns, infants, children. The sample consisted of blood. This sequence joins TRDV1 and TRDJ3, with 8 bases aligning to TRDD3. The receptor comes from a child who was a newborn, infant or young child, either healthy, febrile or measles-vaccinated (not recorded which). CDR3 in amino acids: CALGAPAFSPYWGSTWDTRQMFF. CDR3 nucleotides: TGTGCTCTTGGAGCTCCGGCCTTCTCCCCGTACTGGGGGTCAACCTGGGACACCCGACAGATGTTTTTC.